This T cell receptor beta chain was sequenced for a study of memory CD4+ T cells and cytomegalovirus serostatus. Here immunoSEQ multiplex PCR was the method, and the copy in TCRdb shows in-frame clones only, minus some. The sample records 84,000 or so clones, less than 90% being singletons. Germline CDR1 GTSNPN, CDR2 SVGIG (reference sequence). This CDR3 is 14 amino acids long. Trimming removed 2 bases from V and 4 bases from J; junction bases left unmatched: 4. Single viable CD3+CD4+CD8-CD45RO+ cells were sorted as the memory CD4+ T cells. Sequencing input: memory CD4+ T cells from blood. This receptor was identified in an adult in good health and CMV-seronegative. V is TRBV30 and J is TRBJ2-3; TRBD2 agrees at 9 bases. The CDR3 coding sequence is TGTGCCTGGAGTCAGCGGGGGGCCGCAGATACGCAGTATTTT. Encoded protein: CAWSQRGAADTQYF.